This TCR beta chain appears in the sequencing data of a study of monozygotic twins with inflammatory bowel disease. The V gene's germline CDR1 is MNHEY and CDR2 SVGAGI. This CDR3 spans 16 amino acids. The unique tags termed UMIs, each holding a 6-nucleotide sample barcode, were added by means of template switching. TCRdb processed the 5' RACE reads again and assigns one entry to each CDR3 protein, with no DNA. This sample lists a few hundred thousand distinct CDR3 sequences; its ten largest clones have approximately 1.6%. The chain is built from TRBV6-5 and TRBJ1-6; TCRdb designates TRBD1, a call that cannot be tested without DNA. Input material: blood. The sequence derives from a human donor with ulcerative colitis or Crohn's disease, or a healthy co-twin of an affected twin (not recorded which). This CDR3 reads CASSYSGGQGHSPLHF.